The sequence of this T cell receptor beta chain was determined in a study of graft-versus-host responses after intestinal transplantation. This CDR3 contains 14 residues. V shed 4 bases, J shed 2 bases, and the junction held 6 bases outside the gene matches. Germline V gene data show CDR1 as SGHNT and CDR2 as YYREEE (reference sequence). Profiling relied on immunoSEQ multiplex PCR, and the TCRdb table lists in-frame clones only, not all of them. Here the sample spans about 39,000 clones, 85% to 95% being singletons. Material: PBMCs, obtained nearly 750 days after intestinal transplantation. The gene calls are TRBV5-4 and TRBJ2-7, with TRBD1 identical over 7 bases. The sequence was collected from a human patient who received an intestinal transplant, so some T cells may come from the graft donor. The CDR3 is CASSRGQAAYEQYF. The CDR3 bases are TGTGCCAGCAGCCGAGGACAGGCGGCCTACGAGCAGTACTTC.